The clone carrying this T cell receptor beta chain turned up a few times. This record belongs to a study of T-cell memory formation after mild COVID-19. TCRdb fed the 5' RACE reads into MiXCR, producing one record per CDR3 protein. The sample consists of some 130,000 distinct CDR3 sequences, approximately 15% of them appearing once. The CDR3 consists of 16 residues. The V gene's germline CDR1 is SNHLY and CDR2 FYNNEI. V was shortened by 6 bases and J by 8 bases, with 25 bases between the two germline ends. The gene calls are TRBV2 and TRBJ1-2; D is unresolved. The sequencing input was PBMCs or a T cell subset sorted from them (not recorded which). This clonotype was obtained from an adult woman who had mild COVID-19 (a few samples of this study predate the infection). Cell type and time point are not known. The CDR3 reads CASSLGRQSTPGGYTF. In DNA form, the CDR3 reads TGTGCCAGCAGCCTGGGCCGGCAATCCACCCCGGGAGGCTACACCTTC. Filled out from reference TRBV2 and TRBJ1-2, the complete variable domain reads EPEVTQTPSHQVTQMGQEVILRCVPISNHLYFYWYRQILGQKVEFLVSFYNNEISEKSEIFDDQFSVERPDGSNFTLKIRSTKLEDSAMYFCASSLGRQSTPGGYTFGSGTRLTVV.